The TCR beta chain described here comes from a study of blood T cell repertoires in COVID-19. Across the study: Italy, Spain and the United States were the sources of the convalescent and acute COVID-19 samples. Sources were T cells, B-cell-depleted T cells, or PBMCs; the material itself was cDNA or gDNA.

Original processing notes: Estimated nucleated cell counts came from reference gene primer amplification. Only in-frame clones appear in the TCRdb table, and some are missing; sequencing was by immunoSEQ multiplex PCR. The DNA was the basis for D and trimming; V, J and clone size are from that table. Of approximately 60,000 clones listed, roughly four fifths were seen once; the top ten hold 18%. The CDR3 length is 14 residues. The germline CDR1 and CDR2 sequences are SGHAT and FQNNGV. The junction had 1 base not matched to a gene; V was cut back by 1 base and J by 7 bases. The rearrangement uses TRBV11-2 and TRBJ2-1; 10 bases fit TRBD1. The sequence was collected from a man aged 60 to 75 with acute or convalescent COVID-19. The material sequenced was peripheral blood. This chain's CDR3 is CASSLGQGANEQFF. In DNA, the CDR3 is TGTGCCAGCAGCTTAGGACAGGGGGCGAATGAGCAGTTCTTC.